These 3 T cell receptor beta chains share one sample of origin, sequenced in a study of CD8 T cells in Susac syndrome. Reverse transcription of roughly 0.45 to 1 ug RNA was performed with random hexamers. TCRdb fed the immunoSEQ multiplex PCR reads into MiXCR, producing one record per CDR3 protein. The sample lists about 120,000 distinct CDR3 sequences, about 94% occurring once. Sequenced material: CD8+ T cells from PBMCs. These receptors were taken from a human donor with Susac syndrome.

DNA of the CDR3: TGTGCCAGCAGTCTCAATATAGGACCGACTGAAGCTTTCTTT. Translating it yields CASSLNIGPTEAFF. The chain carries TRBV27 and TRBJ1-1; D gene unclear. CDR1 and CDR2 (germline): MNHEY, SMNVEV (reference sequence). V gave up 5 bases and J gave up 5 bases, with 15 bases separating them. This CDR3 contains 14 residues.

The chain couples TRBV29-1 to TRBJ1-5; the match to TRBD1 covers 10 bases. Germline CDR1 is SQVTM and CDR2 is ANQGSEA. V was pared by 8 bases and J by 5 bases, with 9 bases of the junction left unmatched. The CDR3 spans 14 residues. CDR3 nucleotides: TGCAGCACATCGTACGGGACAGGGGATCAGCCCCAGCATTTT. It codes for CSTSYGTGDQPQHF.

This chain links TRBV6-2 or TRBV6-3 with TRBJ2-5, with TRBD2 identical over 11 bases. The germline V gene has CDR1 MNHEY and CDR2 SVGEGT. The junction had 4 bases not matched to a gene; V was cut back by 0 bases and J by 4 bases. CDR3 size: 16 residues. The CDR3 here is CASSYSYTSGGETQYF. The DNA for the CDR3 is TGTGCCAGCAGTTACTCGTATACTAGCGGGGGAGAGACCCAGTACTTC.